This entry lists 18 T cell receptor beta chains sequenced from one sample in a study of T cells expressing NK-cell markers. After re-calling the 5' RACE reads, TCRdb lists one entry per CDR3 protein, DNA absent. Its table lists a few hundred thousand distinct CDR3 sequences. The sample was blood T cells: a sorted CD56 or NKG2C T cell subset, CD4+ or CD8+ T cells, or bulk PBMC T cells (not recorded which). All receptors derive from a woman aged 50 to 60 in good health.

This chain uses TRBV5-1 with TRBJ2-1; the D call of TRBD2 rests on TCRdb alone, since no DNA is present to check it. The germline CDR1 and CDR2 sequences are SGHRS and YFSETQ. CDR3 length equals 16 residues. The CDR3 protein is CASSSLLAVPLNEQFF.

This chain connects TRBV30 to TRBJ2-7. The length of the CDR3 is 16 residues. Germline V gene data show CDR1 as GTSNPN and CDR2 as SVGIG (reference sequence). This CDR3 reads CAWSAPAYGRTYEQYF.

CDR3 sequence reads: CASSSETAGYTF. The rearrangement links TRBV2 to TRBJ1-2. The CDR3 runs to 12 residues. Germline values: CDR1 SNHLY, CDR2 FYNNEI.

This chain connects TRBV5-1 to TRBJ2-2. Germline assignment: CDR1 SGHRS and CDR2 YFSETQ. The CDR3 consists of 12 residues. The CDR3 protein is CASSGHPGELFF. Complete variable domain (other parts from reference TRBV5-1 and TRBJ2-2): KAGVTQTPRYLIKTRGQQVTLSCSPISGHRSVSWYQQTPGQGLQFLFEYFSETQRNKGNFPGRFSGRQFSNSRSEMNVSTLELGDSALYLCASSGHPGELFFGEGSRLTVL.

CDR3 protein: CASSQLRTGNQPQHF. The chain has TRBV16 and TRBJ1-5; TCRdb proposes TRBD1, but this gene call is untestable without DNA. CDR1 is KGHSY and CDR2 is FQNENV in the germline V gene. CDR3 length: 15 amino acids.

This chain links TRBV5-1 with TRBJ2-1; the D call of TRBD2 rests on TCRdb alone, since no DNA is present to check it. This CDR3 is built from 20 residues. CDR1 SGHRS and CDR2 YFSETQ come from the germline V gene. The CDR3 region is CASSLPGLAGGAASYNEQFF.

The rearrangement joins TRBV7-7 to TRBJ2-5. CDR3 length: 13 amino acids. Germline lookup yields CDR1 SSHAT and CDR2 FNYEAQ (reference sequence). The CDR3 sequence is CASSIQASWAQYF.

V gene TRBV7-7 combines with J gene TRBJ2-2; TCRdb returns TRBD1, unconfirmable since there is no DNA. The CDR3 runs to 16 residues. CDR1 SSHAT and CDR2 FNYEAQ come from the germline V gene (reference sequence). The CDR3 reads CASSRAGQGITGELFF.

V usage is TRBV15 and J usage is TRBJ2-5; TCRdb's D gene call, TRBD2, goes unchecked for lack of DNA. Germline V gene data show CDR1 as LNHNV and CDR2 as YYDKDF (reference sequence). This CDR3 has 18 residues. The CDR3 protein is CATSRGSPGSQFQETQYF.

The J gene is TRBJ2-3, the V gene TRBV3-1; TCRdb's D call of TRBD2 is untestable without DNA. CDR1 is LGHDT, CDR2 YNNKEL, per germline (reference sequence). This CDR3 comprises 14 residues. The CDR3 is CASSQYRAADTQYF.

The chain combines TRBV2 with TRBJ1-1. The CDR3 loop spans 14 amino acids. CDR1 and CDR2 (germline): SNHLY, FYNNEI. The CDR3 here is CASKGNFMNTEAFF.

The chain recombines TRBV7-9 with TRBJ1-2. The germline CDR1 and CDR2 sequences are SEHNR and FQNEAQ (reference sequence). This CDR3 is built from 16 residues. CDR3 sequence reads: CASSLERQWRDYGYTF.

V usage is TRBV12-3 or TRBV12-4 and J usage is TRBJ2-5; checking the TCRdb D call of TRBD1 is not possible without DNA. The CDR3 contains 16 residues. CDR3: CASSSFPGQGEETQYF.

V usage is TRBV14 and J usage is TRBJ2-1; without DNA, the TCRdb call of TRBD2 cannot be checked. The CDR3 runs to 18 residues. Germline CDR1 reads SGHDN; CDR2 reads FVKESK. This CDR3 is CASSPPPQLAGYYNEQFF.

The CDR3 sequence: CSAQVGGGNQPQHF. The V and J genes are TRBV20-1 and TRBJ1-5. The germline CDR1 and CDR2 sequences are DFQATT and SNEGSKA (reference sequence). This CDR3 has 14 residues.

The genes are TRBV4-1 and TRBJ1-5. Per germline, CDR1 MGHRA and CDR2 YSYEKL. This CDR3 comprises 15 residues. CDR3 loop: CASSQVGYGNQPQHF.

CDR3 sequence reads: CASSWEGLDTQYF. This chain connects TRBV5-5 to TRBJ2-3. Germline CDR1 SGHKS, CDR2 YYEKEE (reference sequence). This CDR3 comprises 13 residues.

J is TRBJ2-1 and V is TRBV10-3; as DNA is missing, the TRBD1 call by TCRdb cannot be tested. This CDR3 has 15 residues. The germline V gene has CDR1 ENHRY and CDR2 SYGVKD. CDR3 in amino acids: CAISEGQAAYNEQFF.